One and the same sample provided the 21 T cell receptor beta chains below, sequenced in a study of OX40 agonist ivuxolimab in advanced cancers. Here immunoSEQ multiplex PCR was the method, and the copy in TCRdb shows in-frame clones only, minus some. The table records tens of thousands of clones, approximately 90% of them present only once. The sample was CD4+ or CD8+ T cells sorted from blood, taken in a trial of the OX40 agonist ivuxolimab. All receptors come from an adult with an advanced solid tumor such as melanoma, head and neck, liver or kidney cancer.

The J gene is TRBJ2-1, the V gene TRBV10-2, with D possibly TRBD2 on 6 matching bases. V dropped 6 bases and J dropped 9 bases, with 15 bases sitting between them. This CDR3 comprises 13 residues. Germline lookup yields CDR1 WSHSY and CDR2 SAAADI. CDR3 in DNA: TGCGCCAGCAGCCCGGGAGAATCCTCTGAGCAGTTCTTC. Translation: CASSPGESSEQFF.

V usage is TRBV10-1 and J usage is TRBJ2-7, with a weak D call TRBD2 (6 bases). The CDR3 contains 14 residues. From germline, CDR1 is WNHNN and CDR2 SYGVQD (reference sequence). Between the trimmed V and J ends, which lost 4 bases and 0 bases, there was a span of 10 bases. The CDR3 nucleotides read TGCGCCAGCAGTGGGGAGGACGGCTCCTACGAGCAGTACTTC. Protein product: CASSGEDGSYEQYF.

This chain uses TRBV4-1 with TRBJ2-6, with D hard to call. Trimming cost V 0 bases and J 6 bases, with 9 bases left between them. Per the germline V gene, CDR1 is MGHRA and CDR2 is YSYEKL. CDR3 length: 15 residues. The chain's CDR3 is CASSQDRVEANVLTF. As DNA, the CDR3 is TGCGCCAGCAGCCAAGATCGGGTGGAGGCCAACGTCCTGACTTTC.

This chain uses TRBV14 with TRBJ1-1; D unclear. V lost 4 bases, J lost 2 bases, and 8 bases lay in between. The germline gives CDR1 SGHDN, CDR2 FVKESK. The CDR3 has 13 residues. The CDR3 sequence: CASSLGFNTEAFF. CDR3 nucleotide sequence: TGTGCCAGCAGCCTTGGGTTCAACACTGAAGCTTTCTTT.

The chain recombines TRBV7-9 with TRBJ1-4; the match to TRBD1 covers 8 bases. The CDR3 consists of 13 residues. Losses at the gene ends were 7 bases for V and 8 bases for J; bases not matched to a gene: 6. Germline CDR1 SEHNR, CDR2 FQNEAQ (reference sequence). The CDR3 protein is CASIGQGGEKLFF. In DNA form, the CDR3 reads TGTGCCAGCATAGGACAGGGAGGCGAAAAACTGTTTTTT.

The chain has TRBV2 and TRBJ2-7; TRBD1 agrees at 7 bases. The CDR3 covers 16 residues. Per germline, CDR1 SNHLY and CDR2 FYNNEI. The trim removed 6 bases at V and 2 bases at J, leaving 13 bases unmatched. The CDR3 nucleotides read TGTGCCAGCAGCGAAAGGATCGACAGGGTGGCCTACGAGCAGTACTTC. It translates to CASSERIDRVAYEQYF.

This chain connects TRBV11-2 to TRBJ1-4; no reliable D call. V was clipped by 1 base and J by 1 base, with 13 bases between them. This CDR3 has 17 amino acids. Germline V gives CDR1 SGHAT, CDR2 FQNNGV. DNA of the CDR3: TGTGCCAGCAGCTTAGTAGGGCCCGGCGGAACTAATGAAAAACTGTTTTTT. Protein product: CASSLVGPGGTNEKLFF.

V gene TRBV27 combines with J gene TRBJ2-7, with 9 bases that match TRBD2. Germline CDR1 is MNHEY and CDR2 is SMNVEV (reference sequence). With 11 bases clipped from V and 4 bases from J, the junction kept 15 bases outside the gene matches. This CDR3 has 15 residues. The CDR3: CASRVAGEGFYEQYF. DNA of the CDR3: TGTGCCTCGAGGGTAGCGGGAGAGGGGTTTTACGAGCAGTACTTC.

The V gene is TRBV7-2, the J gene TRBJ2-1; D possibly corresponds to TRBD2 (5 bases). The CDR3 runs 15 residues. V lost 1 base and J lost 3, with 10 bases in between. Looked up from germline, CDR1 is SGHTA and CDR2 is FQGNSA. The chain's CDR3 is CASSLGTGNYNEQFF. The CDR3 DNA is TGTGCCAGCAGCTTAGGGACCGGGAACTACAATGAGCAGTTCTTC. Full variable domain (remainder filled in from reference TRBV7-2 and TRBJ2-1): GAGVSQSPSNKVTEKGKDVELRCDPISGHTALYWYRQSLGQGLEFLIYFQGNSAPDKSGLPSDRFSAERTGGSVSTLTIQRTQQEDSAVYLCASSLGTGNYNEQFFGPGTRLTVL.

This clone was seen once. A read error may explain this, as a much larger clone is one base away. The rearrangement uses TRBV5-1 and TRBJ2-7; D is ambiguous. The germline CDR1 and CDR2 sequences are SGHRS and YFSETQ. This CDR3 has 11 residues. V dropped 1 base and J dropped 3 bases, with 2 bases sitting between them. The CDR3 spells CASSLNYEQYF. The CDR3, as DNA: TGCGCCAGCAGCTTGAACTACGAGCAGTACTTC. Combining the CDR3 with reference TRBV5-1 and TRBJ2-7 gives the whole variable domain KAGVTQTPRYLIKTRGQQVTLSCSPISGHRSVSWYQQTPGQGLQFLFEYFSETQRNKGNFPGRFSGRQFSNSRSEMNVSTLELGDSALYLCASSLNYEQYFGPGTRLTVT.

V is TRBV29-1 and J is TRBJ1-1; D uncertain. CDR3 length: 11 amino acids. CDR1 SQVTM and CDR2 ANQGSEA come from the germline V gene. The germline V and J ends were trimmed by 2 bases and 3 bases, with 4 bases remaining between them. The CDR3 DNA reads TGCAGCGTTGAACTGGACACTGAAGCTTTCTTT. Translation: CSVELDTEAFF. Variable domain in full (rest from reference TRBV29-1 and TRBJ1-1): SAVISQKPSRDICQRGTSLTIQCQVDSQVTMMFWYRQQPGQSLTLIATANQGSEATYESGFVIDKFPISRPNLTFSTLTVSNMSPEDSSIYLCSVELDTEAFFGQGTRLTVV.

V usage is TRBV7-9 and J usage is TRBJ1-4; D gene ambiguous. V shed 5 bases and J shed 6 bases, with 22 bases lying between them. The CDR3 covers 17 residues. The V gene's germline CDR1 is SEHNR and CDR2 FQNEAQ (reference sequence). The CDR3 region has the DNA TGTGCCAGCAGCCCGAAACCCACAATTAGCGGTGATGAAAAACTGTTTTTT. This translates into CASSPKPTISGDEKLFF.

The chain couples TRBV11-2 to TRBJ2-4, with D maybe TRBD1 (6 bases). Per germline, CDR1 SGHAT and CDR2 FQNNGV. V lost 5 bases and J lost 1, with 15 bases in between. The CDR3 has 16 residues. CDR3 residues: CASSPYRVRAKNIQYF. CDR3 sequence (DNA): TGTGCCAGCAGCCCATACAGGGTTAGGGCCAAAAACATTCAGTACTTC.

The chain couples TRBV10-1 to TRBJ2-1; D tentatively fits TRBD1 or TRBD2 (5 bases each). Trimming shortened V by 6 bases and J by 10 bases, and 19 bases separated the two germline ends. Germline V gene lookup returns CDR1 WNHNN and CDR2 SYGVQD (reference sequence). CDR3 size: 14 residues. The CDR3 region has the DNA TGCGCCAGCAGCAATACCGGGCCCCGGGGCGAGCAGTTCTTC. This codes for CASSNTGPRGEQFF.

This sequence joins TRBV19 and TRBJ1-6; D is unclear. This CDR3 is 11 amino acids long. CDR1 is LNHDA and CDR2 is SQIVND in the germline V gene (reference sequence). Trimming removed 8 bases at V and 8 bases at J, with 7 bases between. The CDR3 nucleotides are TGTGCCAGTGGGTTCGATTCACCCCTCCACTTT. It is translated as CASGFDSPLHF. Drawing the rest from reference TRBV19 and TRBJ1-6, the complete variable domain is DGGITQSPKYLFRKEGQNVTLSCEQNLNHDAMYWYRQDPGQGLRLIYYSQIVNDFQKGDIAEGYSVSREKKESFPLTVTSAQKNPTAFYLCASGFDSPLHFGNGTRLTVT.

This clone was seen a few times. The rearrangement links TRBV5-8 to TRBJ1-2; the D gene is possibly TRBD1 (5 bases). The V gene lost 1 base and the J gene lost 5 bases, with 12 bases spanning the gap. Per germline, CDR1 SGHTS and CDR2 YDEGEE. CDR3 size: 14 residues. CDR3 coding DNA: TGTGCCAGCAGCTTGAGACAGCGGAAATATGGCTACACCTTC. Encoded protein: CASSLRQRKYGYTF.

The chain combines TRBV6-5 with TRBJ2-2; 9 nucleotides align to TRBD2. CDR3 length equals 15 residues. The V gene's germline CDR1 is MNHEY and CDR2 SVGAGI. The V segment lost 0 bases and the J segment 7 bases; nucleotides outside the gene matches: 3. The CDR3 is CASSYSGLAGGELFF. The CDR3 DNA reads as TGTGCCAGCAGTTACTCGGGACTAGCAGGCGGGGAGCTGTTTTTT.

The chain recombines TRBV27 with TRBJ2-5; TRBD1 might be the D (5 bases). CDR1 and CDR2 (germline): MNHEY, SMNVEV (reference sequence). V lost 5 bases to trimming and J lost 5 bases, with 21 bases between them. This CDR3 is built from 16 residues. The CDR3 DNA is TGTGCCAGCAGTCTCAGCCAGGGTACTTTCGGTGAGACCCAGTACTTC. Translated: CASSLSQGTFGETQYF.

The rearrangement links TRBV5-8 to TRBJ1-2; tentative D call: TRBD1 (5 bases). Germline V CDR1 and CDR2: SGHTS, YDEGEE. With 2 bases removed from V and 7 bases from J, the gap between germline ends came to 24 bases. The CDR3 runs 17 residues. For the CDR3, the DNA is TGTGCCAGCAGCTTCGGTCGACAGCCCCTTAGGATAGGTGGCTACACCTTC. Encoded protein: CASSFGRQPLRIGGYTF.

This sequence joins TRBV5-1 and TRBJ2-7; weak D call: TRBD2 (6 bases). Germline CDR1 reads SGHRS; CDR2 reads YFSETQ. The CDR3 contains 16 residues. V gave up 1 base and J gave up 4 bases, with 18 bases separating them. The CDR3 loop is CASSLLWQGGGYEQYF. The CDR3 bases are TGCGCCAGCAGCTTGCTTTGGCAGGGTGGAGGGTACGAGCAGTACTTC.

This sequence joins TRBV5-1 and TRBJ2-5; D gene uncertain. Judging by the DNA end, TRBJ2-7 fits better; the J call may be wrong. Looked up from germline, CDR1 is SGHRS and CDR2 is YFSETQ. The CDR3 has 12 residues. The CDR3 here is CASSLVPYEQYF. The CDR3 DNA reads as TGCGCCAGCAGCTTGGTCCCGTACGAGCAGTACTTC.